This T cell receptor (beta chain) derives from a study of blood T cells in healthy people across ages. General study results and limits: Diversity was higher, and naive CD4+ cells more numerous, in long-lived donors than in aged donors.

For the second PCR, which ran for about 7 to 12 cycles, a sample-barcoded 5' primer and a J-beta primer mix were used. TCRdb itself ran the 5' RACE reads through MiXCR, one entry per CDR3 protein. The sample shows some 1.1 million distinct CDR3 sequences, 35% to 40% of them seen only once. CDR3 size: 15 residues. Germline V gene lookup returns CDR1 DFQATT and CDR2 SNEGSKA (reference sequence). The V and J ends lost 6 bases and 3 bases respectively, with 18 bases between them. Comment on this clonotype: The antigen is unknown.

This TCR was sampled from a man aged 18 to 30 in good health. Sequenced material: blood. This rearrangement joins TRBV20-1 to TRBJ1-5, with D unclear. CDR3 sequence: CSAIRSGSFNQPQHF. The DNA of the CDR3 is TGCAGTGCCATTCGGTCAGGCTCGTTCAATCAGCCCCAGCATTTT.